This T cell receptor (beta chain) emerged from a study of T cells after yellow fever vaccination (dated by TCRdb to about 2019). For the study in its entirety: The SMART-Seq v4 Ultra Low Input RNA kit was used to prepare libraries from fractions with low cell numbers. To follow T-cell clones before and after both primary and booster YFV17D yellow fever vaccination, bulk TCR alpha and beta repertoires underwent longitudinal sequencing. Two healthy male donors made up the cohort, one aged 18 to 29 years and the other aged 30 to 40 years. Bulk PBMC replicates and cell subsets were isolated from blood drawn at multiple timepoints before and after both primary and secondary immunization. Broad study findings and their caveats: Compared with the primary T-cell response, the secondary T-cell response was faster but weaker, reaching its peak on day 5 rather than on day 15. The study included only a couple of donors, which limits how far the findings can be generalized. Most clones expanded after primary vaccination were re-detected after the booster (about 95% of CD4 and 88% of CD8), suggesting broad memory maintenance. A small fraction of clonotypes appeared in both the CD4 and CD8 compartments, likely as a result of convergent recombination. FACS-sorted repertoires could contain abundant contaminating clonotypes from the bulk population, so computational filtering was required.

In regard to this clonotype: The antigen this receptor binds is unknown. Base qualities are missing; no much larger clone stands one base away.

Sequenced on an Illumina NovaSeq 6000. TCR cDNA was synthesized by 5'RACE template switching, through which a universal primer site and unique molecular identifiers were introduced. Priming for cDNA synthesis came from both the TCR alpha and TCR beta constant segments. Two PCR steps were used to amplify libraries, with sample barcodes and sequencing adapters being added in the second step. Sequencing of libraries was performed on Illumina HiSeq 2500 (2x100 bp) or NovaSeq (2x150 bp). As for how the authors treated the data: Reads were demultiplexed and collapsed into UMI consensus sequences with MIGEC, and V(D)J alignment was performed with MiXCR. Vaccine-responding clonotypes were defined with edgeR using replicate PBMC samples, requiring FDR below 0.01 and a log2 fold change above 5 up to day 15. Each bulk clonotype received a CD4 or CD8 identity based on whether the sequenced CD4 or CD8 repertoire contained that clonotype at higher abundance. TCRdb trimmed the raw reads at Q25, called clones with MiXCR and kept productive beta chains. All rows with the same CDR3 protein become a single entry with the most common DNA and genes. TCRdb's processing, not the study's, gives the V and J calls here. In all, the sample holds hundreds of thousands of distinct CDR3 sequences, and 15% to 20% of those were seen once. 15% to 20% of the sample comes from the top ten.

The germline V gene provides CDR1 SNHLY and CDR2 FYNNEI. Cut back by 8 bases and 6 bases, the V and J ends lie 13 bases apart. Its CDR3 holds 13 amino acids, cysteine through phenylalanine. Only the CDR3 DNA is retained, 39 bases long and in frame from the first base. Interpreted using the paper, the treatment or condition label stands for: live attenuated yellow fever vaccine strain. At each blood-draw timepoint, two biological replicates of bulk PBMCs were obtained. PBMCs were isolated from peripheral blood using a standard Ficoll-Paque protocol. RNA was extracted with TriZol from bulk PBMCs, CD4 and CD8 fractions, and dextramer-positive and dextramer-negative fractions.

Material: PBMCs, obtained before the yellow fever booster vaccination. The receptor was isolated from a man in his late teens or twenties who received the YFV17D yellow fever vaccine. The chain couples TRBV2 to TRBJ2-2; the D segment could be TRBD1, given 6 matching bases. CDR3 sequence: CASDLNRAGELFF. At the DNA level, the sequence is TGTGCCAGCGATCTCAACAGGGCCGGGGAGCTGTTTTTT.